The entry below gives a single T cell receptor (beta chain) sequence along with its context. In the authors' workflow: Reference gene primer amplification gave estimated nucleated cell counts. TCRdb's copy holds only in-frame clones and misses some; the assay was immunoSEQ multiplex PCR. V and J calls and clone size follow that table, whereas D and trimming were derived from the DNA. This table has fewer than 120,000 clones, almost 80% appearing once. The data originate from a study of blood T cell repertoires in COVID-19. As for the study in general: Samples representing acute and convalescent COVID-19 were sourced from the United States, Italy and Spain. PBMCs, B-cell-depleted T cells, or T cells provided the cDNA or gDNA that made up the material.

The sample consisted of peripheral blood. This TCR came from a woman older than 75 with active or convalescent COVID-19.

The CDR3 loop is CASSYQPTTHTGELFF. CDR3 DNA sequence: TGTGCCAGCAGCTACCAACCTACGACTCACACCGGGGAGCTGTTTTTT. The chain carries TRBV11-2 and TRBJ2-2; D not certain. Per the germline V gene, CDR1 is SGHAT and CDR2 is FQNNGV. Deletions cut 4 bases from V and 3 bases from J, with 15 bases between. The CDR3 length is 16 residues.